The T cell receptor beta chain under discussion was sequenced for a study of T cells in Graves' hyperthyroidism and ophthalmopathy. This clonotype was observed a handful of times. V shed 3 bases and J shed 7 bases, with 13 bases lying between them. Germline loops: CDR1 SEHNR, CDR2 FQNEAQ (reference sequence). The CDR3 sequence is 15 residues long. RNA transcripts were the template for amplifying TCR beta CDR3 regions. RT-PCR in the first round (using the HTBI primer set) targeted the TCR CDR3. MiXCR was run by TCRdb on the multiplex PCR reads, yielding one entry per CDR3 protein. The sample holds 250,000 to 300,000 distinct CDR3 sequences, about 15% seen once.

The receptor's source is a woman in her forties or fifties with Graves' hyperthyroidism that later progressed to Graves' ophthalmopathy. Sequenced: blood. The rearrangement joins TRBV7-9 to TRBJ1-6; no clear D. CDR3 DNA sequence: TGTGCCAGCAGCTTCTGGACGGATGCGAATTCACCCCTCCACTTT. Protein: CASSFWTDANSPLHF.